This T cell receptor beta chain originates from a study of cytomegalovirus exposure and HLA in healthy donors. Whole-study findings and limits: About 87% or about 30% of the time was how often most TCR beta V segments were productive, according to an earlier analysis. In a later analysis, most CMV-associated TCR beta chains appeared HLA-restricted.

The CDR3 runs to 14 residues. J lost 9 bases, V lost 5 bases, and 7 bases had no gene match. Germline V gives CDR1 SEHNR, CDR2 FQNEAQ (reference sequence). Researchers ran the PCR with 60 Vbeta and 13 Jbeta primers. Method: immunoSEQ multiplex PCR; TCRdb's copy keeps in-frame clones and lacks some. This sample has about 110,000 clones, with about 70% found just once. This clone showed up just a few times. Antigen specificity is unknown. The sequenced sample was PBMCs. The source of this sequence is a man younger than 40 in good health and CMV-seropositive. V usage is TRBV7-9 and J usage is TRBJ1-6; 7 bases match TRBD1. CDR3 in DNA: TGTGCCAGCAGCCTAACAGGGGAAACTTCACCCCTCCACTTT. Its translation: CASSLTGETSPLHF. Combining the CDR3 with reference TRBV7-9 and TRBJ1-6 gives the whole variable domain DTGVSQNPRHKITKRGQNVTFRCDPISEHNRLYWYRQTLGQGPEFLTYFQNEAQLEKSRLLSDRFSAERPKGSFSTLEIQRTEQGDSAMYLCASSLTGETSPLHFGNGTRLTVT.